This record looks at one T cell receptor beta chain sequence and its context. Its antigen remains undetermined. No qualities accompany the bases; no much larger clone lies one base away. The sample belongs to a study of blood T cell repertoires in COVID-19 (dated by TCRdb to the early 2020s). For the study in its entirety: Collaborator samples came from the United States, Italy and Spain and covered acute and convalescent phases of COVID-19. The prospective study material was composed of cDNA or gDNA derived from T cells, B-cell-depleted T cells, or PBMCs. Subjects who had been exposed to COVID-19, were actively infected with it, or had recovered from it provided the deeply sampled blood TCRbeta repertoires that made up the dataset. The repertoires were made available in a free public database intended to serve as a resource for research on the immune response to SARS-CoV-2. Samples were obtained from the ongoing ImmuneRACE study (first 160 participants) and from 1,000 to 1,500 subjects provided by 6 global collaborators. Sample metadata almost always included a de-identified subject ID, COVID-19 status, age in years and sex. HLA class I and class II types, where available, came from metadata supplied by the sample provider rather than from assay-based typing.

The paper as a whole reports these results and caveats: The quantity of clinical and demographic metadata differed by source and by participant and was supplied without curation.

Enrolling through a virtual design, the prospective study's participants ranged in age from roughly 18 to 90 years and lived across some 22 United States geographic areas. To assign participants to cohorts, the prospective study relied on clinical history that participants themselves reported in a screening survey and a study questionnaire. Recovered participants in ImmuneRACE Cohort 3 were defined as having two consecutive negative NP/OP PCR tests, clearance from a healthcare professional, or resolution of symptoms. Each participant in the prospective study had whole blood, serum and a nasopharyngeal or oropharyngeal swab collected by mobile phlebotomists. Over a roughly 2-month period, participants in the prospective study had the option of providing additional blood draws and questionnaires. Before DNA extraction, blood samples from the prospective study were shipped at room temperature or frozen.

The immunoSEQ Assay, a bias-controlled multiplex PCR, was used to amplify TCRbeta CDR3 regions from genomic DNA. The source study handled its data this way. The number of nucleated cells in each sample was estimated from the amplification of reference gene primers within the assay. To quantify the absolute abundance of each unique TCRbeta CDR3 rearrangement, sequence reads were collapsed and filtered. Productive Simpson clonality was computed per sample as the square root of Simpson's diversity index over productive rearrangements. As stored in TCRdb, this immuneACCESS dataset retains in-frame rearrangements with V and J assigned. A fraction of the clones does not appear; measured against another copy, unresolved V genes explain less than half of the discrepancy, and the remainder lacks a known reason. That table gives V, J and clone size, and the DNA gave D and trimming. The sample includes about 320,000 clones, with 80% to 90% observed a single time. The ten largest clones add up to about 8.9% of the sample.

The receptor comes from a young woman who had recovered from COVID-19. Material for sequencing was PBMCs or T cells enriched from blood (not recorded which).

The bases read TGTGCCAGTAGTCCCCAGTGGGGGGATGGCTACACCTTC. The encoded protein is CASSPQWGDGYTF. The sequence links TRBV19 to TRBJ1-2; tentative D gene TRBD1, with 5 bases matching. The CDR1 and CDR2 encoded by the germline V gene (reference sequence) are LNHDA and SQIVND. V is clipped by 5 bases and J by 6 bases, and the sequence between their germline boundaries is 13 bases long. The CDR3, cysteine through phenylalanine, is 13 amino acids long. CDR3 DNA only is kept here, 39 bases in frame from base 1. The variable domain in full, with residues beyond the CDR3 obtained from the reference TRBV19 and TRBJ1-2 genes, is DGGITQSPKYLFRKEGQNVTLSCEQNLNHDAMYWYRQDPGQGLRLIYYSQIVNDFQKGDIAEGYSVSREKKESFPLTVTSAQKNPTAFYLCASSPQWGDGYTFGSGTRLTVV.